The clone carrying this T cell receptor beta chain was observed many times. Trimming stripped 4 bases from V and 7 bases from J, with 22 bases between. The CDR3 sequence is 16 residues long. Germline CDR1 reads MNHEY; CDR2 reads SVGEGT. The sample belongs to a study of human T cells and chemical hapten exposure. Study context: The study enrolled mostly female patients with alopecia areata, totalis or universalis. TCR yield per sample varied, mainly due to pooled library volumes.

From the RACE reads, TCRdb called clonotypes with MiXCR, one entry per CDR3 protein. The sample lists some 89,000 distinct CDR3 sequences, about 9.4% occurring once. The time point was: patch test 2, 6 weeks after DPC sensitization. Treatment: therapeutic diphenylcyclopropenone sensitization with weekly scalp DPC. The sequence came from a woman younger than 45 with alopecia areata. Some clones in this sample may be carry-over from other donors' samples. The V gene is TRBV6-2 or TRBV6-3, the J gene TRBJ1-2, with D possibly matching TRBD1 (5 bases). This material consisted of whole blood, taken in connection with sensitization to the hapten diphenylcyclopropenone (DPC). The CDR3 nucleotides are TGTGCCAGCAGTTCGTCCAGGGAGATGGGCAAGAGTGGCTACACCTTC. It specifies CASSSSREMGKSGYTF.